This TCR beta chain was observed in a study of human T cells and chemical hapten exposure (dated by TCRdb to about 2021). Regarding the study in general: Libraries were combined into a pool for sequencing, and differences in TCR yield between samples came mainly from small differences in library volumes within the pool. This study followed changes in the peripheral blood TCR repertoire in vivo during primary and secondary sensitization of alopecia patients to the hapten diphenylcyclopropenone (DPC). From each blood RNA sample, both TCR alpha and TCR beta chains were sequenced.

Library construction relied on RACE. Reads for this sample came from a NextSeq 500. During library preparation, unique molecular identifiers were attached to individual cDNA molecules so that TCRs could be counted in a quantitative, reproducible way. The original methods were these. A median of about 87,000 TCRs per sample was observed, with a range of roughly 23,224 to 750,000. V, J and CDR3 annotation of the TCR reads was carried out using the Decombinator software suite. To make PS versus PT1 abundance plots, every sample was subsampled to the same number of TCRs (28,000). TCRs were defined as expanded if absent before sensitization and observed at least eight times at the 2-week time point. TCRdb trimmed the raw reads at Q25, called clones with MiXCR and kept productive beta chains. Each entry is one CDR3 protein sequence, shown with its most common DNA and genes. The V and J calls were not made by the authors but by TCRdb's processing. This sample is represented by some 120,000 distinct CDR3 sequences; about 9.4% of them were singletons. The top ten clonotypes cover about 2% of the sample.

This clonotype showed up just a few times. No cognate antigen has been identified for it. Per-base quality was not reported, and no clone a single base away is much larger than it. In light of the paper, this sample's time point label describes: healthy volunteer bleed at 2 weeks. Total RNA was extracted from unfractionated whole blood that had been collected in Tempus Blood RNA tubes. Four or five healthy volunteers were used as TCR sequencing controls and were bled at day 0, 2 weeks and 6 weeks. CDR1 and CDR2 (SNHLY, FYNNEI) derive from the germline V gene. Clipping removes 10 bases from V and 0 bases from J, with 4 as the unmatched junction base count. The CDR3 spans 14 residues, from the cysteine through the phenylalanine. Here the CDR3 DNA is all that survives: 42 bases in frame from base 1. General study outcomes and caveats: No change with DPC sensitization was found in the number of TCRs above 1 in 1000 frequency, and no evidence of global repertoire structure alterations was found. After repeated subsampling, changes were observed in the strength of the expansion versus patch-test correlation and in the threshold at which the correlation became significant.

The TCR originated in a male donor in good health. Some clones in this sample may be carry-over from other donors' samples. The receptor chain draws on TRBV2 and TRBJ2-3; 10 bases in between match TRBD2. Specimen: whole blood. The DNA sequence follows: TGTGCCAAGCCGACTAGCGGGAGCACAGATACGCAGTATTTT. This translates into CAKPTSGSTDTQYF.